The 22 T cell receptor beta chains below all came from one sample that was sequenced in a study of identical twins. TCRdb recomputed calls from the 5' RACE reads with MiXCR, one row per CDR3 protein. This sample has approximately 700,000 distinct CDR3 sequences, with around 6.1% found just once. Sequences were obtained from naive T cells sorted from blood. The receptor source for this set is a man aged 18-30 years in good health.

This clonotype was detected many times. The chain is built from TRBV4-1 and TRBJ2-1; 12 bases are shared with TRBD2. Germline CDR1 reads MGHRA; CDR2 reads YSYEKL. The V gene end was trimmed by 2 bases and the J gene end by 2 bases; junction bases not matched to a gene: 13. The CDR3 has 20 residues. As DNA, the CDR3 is TGCGCCAGCAGCCAAACCACTAGCGGGAGGCCCCCTGAACCCTACAATGAGCAGTTCTTC. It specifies CASSQTTSGRPPEPYNEQFF.

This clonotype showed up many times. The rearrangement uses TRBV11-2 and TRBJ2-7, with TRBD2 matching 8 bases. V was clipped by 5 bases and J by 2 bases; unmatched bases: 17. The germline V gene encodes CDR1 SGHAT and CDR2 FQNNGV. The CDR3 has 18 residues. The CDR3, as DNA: TGTGCCAGCAGCCCGAGCGGGAGTTTCACTTATTACACCTACGAGCAGTACTTC. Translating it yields CASSPSGSFTYYTYEQYF.

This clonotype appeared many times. DNA of the CDR3: TGTGCCAGCAGTCACACAGGTGGCAATCAGCCCCAGCATTTT. Translating it yields CASSHTGGNQPQHF. The chain uses TRBV12-3 or TRBV12-4 and TRBJ1-5, with D possibly matching TRBD1 (5 bases). The CDR3 spans 14 residues. Trimming removed 5 bases from V and 2 bases from J, with 10 bases in between.

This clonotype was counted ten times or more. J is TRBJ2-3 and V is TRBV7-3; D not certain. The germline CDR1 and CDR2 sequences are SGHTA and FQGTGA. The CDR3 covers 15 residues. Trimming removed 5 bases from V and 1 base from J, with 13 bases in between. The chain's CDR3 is CASSLIPSGTDTQYF. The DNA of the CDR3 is TGTGCCAGCAGCCTCATCCCGTCCGGCACAGATACGCAGTATTTT. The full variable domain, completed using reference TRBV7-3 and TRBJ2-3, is GAGVSQTPSNKVTEKGKYVELRCDPISGHTALYWYRQSLGQGPEFLIYFQGTGAADDSGLPNDRFFAVRPEGSVSTLKIQRTERGDSAVYLCASSLIPSGTDTQYFGPGTRLTVL.

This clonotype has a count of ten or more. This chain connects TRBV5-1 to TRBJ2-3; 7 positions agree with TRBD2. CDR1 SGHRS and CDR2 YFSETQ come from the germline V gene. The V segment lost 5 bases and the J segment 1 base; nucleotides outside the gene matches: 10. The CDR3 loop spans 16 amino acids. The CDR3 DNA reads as TGCGCCAGCAGTTACCGACGGGGGGACGGCACAGATACGCAGTATTTT. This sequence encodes CASSYRRGDGTDTQYF.

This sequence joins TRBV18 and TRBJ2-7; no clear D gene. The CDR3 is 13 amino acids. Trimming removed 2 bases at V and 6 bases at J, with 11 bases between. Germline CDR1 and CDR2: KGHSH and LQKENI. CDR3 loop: CASSPAIISEQYV. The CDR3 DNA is TGTGCCAGCTCACCAGCTATCATCTCCGAGCAGTACGTC.

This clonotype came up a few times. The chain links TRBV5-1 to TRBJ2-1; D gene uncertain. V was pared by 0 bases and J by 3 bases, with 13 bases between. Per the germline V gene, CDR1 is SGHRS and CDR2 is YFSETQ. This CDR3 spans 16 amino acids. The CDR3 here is CASSLVSGSLYNEQFF. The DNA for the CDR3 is TGCGCCAGCAGCTTGGTCTCCGGATCCCTCTACAATGAGCAGTTCTTC. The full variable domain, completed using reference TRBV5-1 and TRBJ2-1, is KAGVTQTPRYLIKTRGQQVTLSCSPISGHRSVSWYQQTPGQGLQFLFEYFSETQRNKGNFPGRFSGRQFSNSRSEMNVSTLELGDSALYLCASSLVSGSLYNEQFFGPGTRLTVL.

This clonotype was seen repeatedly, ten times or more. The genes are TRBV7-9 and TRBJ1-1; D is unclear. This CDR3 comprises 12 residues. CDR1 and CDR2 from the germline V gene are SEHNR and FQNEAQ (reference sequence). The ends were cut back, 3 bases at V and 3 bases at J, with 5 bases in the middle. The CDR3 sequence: CASSLVDTEAFF. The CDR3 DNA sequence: TGTGCCAGCAGCTTGGTGGACACTGAAGCTTTCTTT.

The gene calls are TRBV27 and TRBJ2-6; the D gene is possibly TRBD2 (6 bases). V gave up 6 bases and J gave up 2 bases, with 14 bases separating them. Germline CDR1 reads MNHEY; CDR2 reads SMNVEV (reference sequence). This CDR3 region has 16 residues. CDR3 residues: CASSSGGDPGANVLTF. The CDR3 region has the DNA TGTGCCAGCAGCTCCGGAGGGGATCCTGGGGCCAACGTCCTGACTTTC.

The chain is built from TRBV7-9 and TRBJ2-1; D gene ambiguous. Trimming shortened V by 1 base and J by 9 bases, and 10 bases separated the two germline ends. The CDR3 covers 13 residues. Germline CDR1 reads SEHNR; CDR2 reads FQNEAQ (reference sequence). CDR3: CASSLGNSFEQFF. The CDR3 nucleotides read TGTGCCAGCAGCTTAGGGAACTCCTTTGAGCAGTTCTTC.

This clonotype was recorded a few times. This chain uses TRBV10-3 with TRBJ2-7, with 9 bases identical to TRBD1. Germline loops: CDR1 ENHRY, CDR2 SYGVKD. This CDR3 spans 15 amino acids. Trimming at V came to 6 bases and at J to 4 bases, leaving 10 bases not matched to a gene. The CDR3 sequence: CAISQGQGLSYEQYF. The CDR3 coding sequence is TGTGCCATCAGCCAAGGACAGGGGCTATCTTACGAGCAGTACTTC.

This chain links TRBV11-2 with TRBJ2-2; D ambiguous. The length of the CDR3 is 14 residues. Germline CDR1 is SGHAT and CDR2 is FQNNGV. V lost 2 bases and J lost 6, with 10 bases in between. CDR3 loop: CASSLILGAGELFF. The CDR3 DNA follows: TGTGCCAGCAGCTTAATTTTAGGAGCCGGGGAGCTGTTTTTT.

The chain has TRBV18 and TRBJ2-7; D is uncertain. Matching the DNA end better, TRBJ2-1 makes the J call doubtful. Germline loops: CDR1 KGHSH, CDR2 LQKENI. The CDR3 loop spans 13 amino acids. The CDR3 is CASSPRSNYEQFF. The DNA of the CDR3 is TGTGCCAGCTCACCACGGAGTAACTACGAGCAGTTCTTC.

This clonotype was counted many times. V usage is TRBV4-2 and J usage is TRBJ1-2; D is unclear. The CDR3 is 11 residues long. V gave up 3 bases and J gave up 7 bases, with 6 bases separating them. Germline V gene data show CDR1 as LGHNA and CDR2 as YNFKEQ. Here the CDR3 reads CASSQGSGYTF. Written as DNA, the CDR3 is TGTGCCAGCAGCCAGGGATCTGGCTACACCTTC.

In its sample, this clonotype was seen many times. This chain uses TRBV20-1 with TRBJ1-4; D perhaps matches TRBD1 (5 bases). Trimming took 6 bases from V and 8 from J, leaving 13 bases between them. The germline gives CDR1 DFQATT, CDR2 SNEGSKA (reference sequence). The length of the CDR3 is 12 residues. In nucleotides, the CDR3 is TGCAGTGCCAGGGACGGTGAAGAAAAACTGTTTTTT. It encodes CSARDGEEKLFF.

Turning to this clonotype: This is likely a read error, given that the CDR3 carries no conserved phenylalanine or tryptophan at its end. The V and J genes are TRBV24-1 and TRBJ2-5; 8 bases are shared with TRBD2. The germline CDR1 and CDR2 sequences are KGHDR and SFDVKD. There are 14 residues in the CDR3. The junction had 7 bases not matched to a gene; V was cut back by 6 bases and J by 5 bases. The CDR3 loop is CATSPGRGVETQYC. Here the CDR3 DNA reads TGTGCCACCAGTCCCGGGCGGGGGGTTGAGACCCAGTACTGC.

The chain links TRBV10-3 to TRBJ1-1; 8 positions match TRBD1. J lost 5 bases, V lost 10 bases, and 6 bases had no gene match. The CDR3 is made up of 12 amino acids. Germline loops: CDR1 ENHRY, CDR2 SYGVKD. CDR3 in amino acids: CATGGRSTEAFF. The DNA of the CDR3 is TGTGCCACAGGGGGCCGTAGTACTGAAGCTTTCTTT.

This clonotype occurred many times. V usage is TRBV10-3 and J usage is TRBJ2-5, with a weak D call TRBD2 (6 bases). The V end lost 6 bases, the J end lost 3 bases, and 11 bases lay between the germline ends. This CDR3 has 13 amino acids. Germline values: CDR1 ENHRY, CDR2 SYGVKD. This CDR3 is CAIRLAAEETQYF. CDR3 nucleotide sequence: TGTGCCATCAGACTAGCAGCCGAAGAGACCCAGTACTTC.

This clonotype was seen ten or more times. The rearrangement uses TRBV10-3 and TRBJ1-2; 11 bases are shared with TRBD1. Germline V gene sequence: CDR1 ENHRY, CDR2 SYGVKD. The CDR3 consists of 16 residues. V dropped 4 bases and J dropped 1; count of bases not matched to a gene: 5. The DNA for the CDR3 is TGTGCCATCAGTGGGACAGGGGGCGCGGATAACTATGGCTACACCTTC. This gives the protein CAISGTGGADNYGYTF.

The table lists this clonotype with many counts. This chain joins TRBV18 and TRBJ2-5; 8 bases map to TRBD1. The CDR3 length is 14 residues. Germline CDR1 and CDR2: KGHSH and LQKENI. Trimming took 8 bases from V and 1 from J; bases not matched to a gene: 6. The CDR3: CASSPDRAQETQYF. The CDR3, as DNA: TGTGCCAGCAGCCCGGACAGGGCCCAAGAGACCCAGTACTTC.

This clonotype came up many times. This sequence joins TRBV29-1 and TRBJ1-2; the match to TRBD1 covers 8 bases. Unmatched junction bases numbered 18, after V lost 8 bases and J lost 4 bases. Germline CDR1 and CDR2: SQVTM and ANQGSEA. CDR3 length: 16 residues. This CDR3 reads CSTWGRGQADFYGYTF. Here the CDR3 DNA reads TGCAGCACATGGGGTCGGGGACAGGCAGATTTCTATGGCTACACCTTC.

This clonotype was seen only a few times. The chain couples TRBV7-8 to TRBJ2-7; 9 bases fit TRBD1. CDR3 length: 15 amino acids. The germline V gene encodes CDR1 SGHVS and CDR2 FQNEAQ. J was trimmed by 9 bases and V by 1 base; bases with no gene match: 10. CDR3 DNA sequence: TGTGCCAGCAGCTTAGATGGGACAGGGTACCAAGGGCAGTACGTC. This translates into CASSLDGTGYQGQYV.